The 9 T cell receptor beta chains below come from one sample, sequenced in a study of cytomegalovirus exposure and HLA in healthy donors. Produced via immunoSEQ multiplex PCR; TCRdb's table is partial and in-frame only. The sample lists around 150,000 clones, roughly 90% occurring once. Sequencing was performed on PBMCs. Receptor source: a woman aged 18-29 years in good health and CMV-seropositive.

This clone was observed a handful of times. The chain is built from TRBV4-2 and TRBJ2-7; D uncertain. This CDR3 is 15 amino acids long. Germline loops: CDR1 LGHNA, CDR2 YNFKEQ. V was pared by 0 bases and J by 2 bases, with 11 bases between. The CDR3 loop is CASSQEFGRTYEQYF. The CDR3 coding sequence is TGTGCCAGCAGCCAAGAATTCGGCAGGACCTACGAGCAGTACTTC.

The table lists this clone with a few counts. This sequence joins TRBV15 and TRBJ1-1, with unresolved D. Trimming took 1 base from V and 6 from J, leaving 6 bases between them. The CDR3 extends over 12 amino acids. Germline loops: CDR1 LNHNV, CDR2 YYDKDF (reference sequence). DNA for the CDR3: TGTGCCACCAGCAGAGCGCGGTCTGAAGCTTTCTTT. It encodes CATSRARSEAFF. Variable domain in full (rest from reference TRBV15 and TRBJ1-1): DAMVIQNPRYQVTQFGKPVTLSCSQTLNHNVMYWYQQKSSQAPKLLFHYYDKDFNNEADTPDNFQSRRPNTSFCFLDIRSPGLGDTAMYLCATSRARSEAFFGQGTRLTVV.

The genes are TRBV29-1 and TRBJ1-1; D is undetermined. CDR3 length: 13 residues. The germline V gene has CDR1 SQVTM and CDR2 ANQGSEA. V was clipped by 3 bases and J by 0 bases, with 8 bases between them. The CDR3 is CSVDWQVNTEAFF. CDR3 in DNA: TGCAGCGTTGATTGGCAGGTGAACACTGAAGCTTTCTTT. Full variable domain (remainder filled in from reference TRBV29-1 and TRBJ1-1): SAVISQKPSRDICQRGTSLTIQCQVDSQVTMMFWYRQQPGQSLTLIATANQGSEATYESGFVIDKFPISRPNLTFSTLTVSNMSPEDSSIYLCSVDWQVNTEAFFGQGTRLTVV.

V gene TRBV15 combines with J gene TRBJ1-3; TRBD1 might be the D (6 bases). This CDR3 has 15 residues. V was cut by 0 bases and J by 2 bases, with 8 bases left in between. From germline, CDR1 is LNHNV and CDR2 YYDKDF (reference sequence). CDR3 bases: TGTGCCACCAGCAGAGACAGGGGACCTGGAAACACCATATATTTT. This translates into CATSRDRGPGNTIYF.

J is TRBJ2-1 and V is TRBV13; 11 bases agree with TRBD2. Germline V gives CDR1 PRHDT, CDR2 FYEKMQ (reference sequence). The CDR3 has 16 amino acids. V was pared by 5 bases and J by 8 bases, with 11 bases of the junction left unmatched. This CDR3 is CASSPLAGAVLHEQFF. The DNA for the CDR3 is TGTGCCAGCAGCCCACTAGCGGGAGCTGTCTTACATGAGCAGTTCTTC.

The chain combines TRBV5-4 with TRBJ1-1; D call uncertain. V lost 2 bases, J lost 1 base, and 12 bases lay in between. This CDR3 is built from 15 residues. Germline V gene lookup returns CDR1 SGHNT and CDR2 YYREEE (reference sequence). CDR3 protein: CASSFARQENTEAFF. The CDR3 coding sequence is TGTGCCAGCAGCTTTGCAAGGCAGGAGAACACTGAAGCTTTCTTT.

The chain combines TRBV4-3 with TRBJ2-7, with D perhaps matching TRBD1 (6 bases). The CDR3 contains 14 residues. The V and J ends lost 0 bases and 4 bases respectively, with 10 bases between them. Germline CDR1 reads LGHNA; CDR2 reads YSLEER. The CDR3, as DNA: TGCGCCAGCAGCCAAGAGGGACATTTATACGAGCAGTACTTC. Residues: CASSQEGHLYEQYF.

The chain carries TRBV4-2 and TRBJ1-4; weak D call: TRBD1 (5 bases). V was cut by 1 base and J by 2 bases, with 11 bases left in between. Per the germline V gene, CDR1 is LGHNA and CDR2 is YNFKEQ. The CDR3 consists of 16 residues. CDR3 residues: CASSQGSRGTNEKLFF. CDR3 sequence (DNA): TGTGCCAGCAGCCAAGGATCGCGGGGGACTAATGAAAAACTGTTTTTT.

In this sample, this clone turned up once. The V gene is TRBV27, the J gene TRBJ1-1, with 8 nucleotides matching TRBD1. After removal of 8 bases from V and 3 bases from J, the junction contained 8 bases not matched to a gene. CDR3 length: 14 residues. Germline values: CDR1 MNHEY, CDR2 SMNVEV (reference sequence). The CDR3 nucleotides are TGTGCCAGCCTCCGGACAGGGAGGGACACTGAAGCTTTCTTT. The encoded protein is CASLRTGRDTEAFF.